The 26 T cell receptor beta chains below were found in one sample sequenced in a study of T cells in Graves' hyperthyroidism and ophthalmopathy. Template material for amplifying TCR beta CDR3 regions consisted of RNA transcripts. The primer set for the first-round RT-PCR of the TCR CDR3 was HTBI. TCRdb analysed the multiplex PCR reads with MiXCR anew, one entry per CDR3 protein. This sample carries about 640,000 distinct CDR3 sequences, more than 20% of them seen once, and the ten largest clones take under 35%. Sequencing input: blood. Receptors were obtained from a man aged 30 to 45 with Graves' ophthalmopathy.

The table lists this clonotype with many counts. This chain joins TRBV5-5 and TRBJ2-7; 7 positions match TRBD1. This CDR3 contains 14 residues. V shed 3 bases and J 7 bases; nucleotides not matched to a gene: 10. Germline CDR1 reads SGHKS; CDR2 reads YYEKEE (reference sequence). The DNA of the CDR3 is TGTGCCAGCAGCTCAACCGGGACAGCAGGGGAGCAGTACTTC. Translated, it gives CASSSTGTAGEQYF.

Only a few counts were recorded for this clonotype. The V gene is TRBV3-1, the J gene TRBJ2-3; tentative D call: TRBD2 (6 bases). The CDR3 consists of 15 residues. V was trimmed by 0 bases and J by 6 bases, leaving 13 bases between them. Germline lookup yields CDR1 LGHDT and CDR2 YNNKEL (reference sequence). CDR3: CASSQDLAGLDTQYF. The CDR3 region has the DNA TGTGCCAGCAGCCAAGATTTGGCGGGGTTGGATACGCAGTATTTT.

This clonotype came up once. The CDR3 is CASSVAPSGRNEQFF. The CDR3 DNA sequence: TGTGCCAGCAGCGTAGCACCTAGCGGGAGGAACGAGCAGTTCTTC. The V gene is TRBV9, the J gene TRBJ2-1; 11 nucleotides agree with TRBD2. The CDR3 contains 15 residues. J gave up 10 bases and V 0 bases, and 6 bases lay outside the gene matches. Per germline, CDR1 SGDLS and CDR2 YYNGEE. Combining the CDR3 with reference TRBV9 and TRBJ2-1 gives the whole variable domain DSGVTQTPKHLITATGQRVTLRCSPRSGDLSVYWYQQSLDQGLQFLIQYYNGEERAKGNILERFSAQQFPDLHSELNLSSLELGDSALYFCASSVAPSGRNEQFFGPGTRLTVL.

This clonotype was recorded at least ten times. Here the CDR3 reads CASSPRQARDQYF. In nucleotides, the CDR3 is TGTGCCAGCAGCCCGAGACAGGCGAGAGATCAGTACTTC. The chain joins TRBV11-2 to TRBJ2-4, with a possible D match to TRBD1 (6 bases). The CDR3 spans 13 residues. V shed 5 bases and J shed 12 bases, with 17 bases lying between them. Germline CDR1 SGHAT, CDR2 FQNNGV.

The sample holds many counts of this clonotype. J is TRBJ1-1 and V is TRBV28; D not resolved. The CDR3 is made up of 12 amino acids. Germline CDR1 and CDR2: MDHEN and SYDVKM. V gave up 4 bases and J gave up 3 bases, with 6 bases separating them. The chain's CDR3 is CASSSGDTEAFF. The CDR3 DNA sequence: TGTGCCAGCAGTTCCGGGGACACTGAAGCTTTCTTT. Filled out from reference TRBV28 and TRBJ1-1, the complete variable domain reads DVKVTQSSRYLVKRTGEKVFLECVQDMDHENMFWYRQDPGLGLRLIYFSYDVKMKEKGDIPEGYSVSREKKERFSLILESASTNQTSMYLCASSSGDTEAFFGQGTRLTVV.

The genes are TRBV10-3 and TRBJ2-7, with 16 bases matching TRBD2. The CDR3 spans 17 residues. Germline V gene lookup returns CDR1 ENHRY and CDR2 SYGVKD. Trimming at V came to 3 bases and at J to 2 bases, leaving 4 bases not matched to a gene. The CDR3 sequence: CAISDPGLAGGTYEQYF. CDR3 in DNA: TGTGCCATCAGTGATCCGGGACTAGCGGGAGGGACCTACGAGCAGTACTTC.

This clonotype was seen just once. The V call is TRBV20-1, the J call TRBJ2-3; unclear D gene. The CDR3 length is 18 residues. CDR1 DFQATT and CDR2 SNEGSKA come from the germline V gene (reference sequence). V lost 2 bases and J lost 2, with 23 bases in between. The CDR3 DNA sequence: TGCAGTGCTAGAACTCTCCCGAGCCCTTCGGCCCCCACAGATACGCAGTATTTT. Amino acid sequence: CSARTLPSPSAPTDTQYF.

This clonotype was observed many times. This CDR3 is CASSLRRVSNQPQHF. The CDR3 coding sequence is TGTGCCAGCAGTTTACGCCGGGTTAGCAATCAGCCCCAGCATTTT. V and J are TRBV28 and TRBJ1-5; no firm D call. V was clipped by 2 bases and J by 0 bases, with 8 bases between them. Germline lookup yields CDR1 MDHEN and CDR2 SYDVKM. CDR3 size: 15 residues.

V and J are TRBV2 and TRBJ1-5, with D perhaps TRBD1 (5 bases). The ends were cut back, 5 bases at V and 6 bases at J, with 14 bases in the middle. Looked up from germline, CDR1 is SNHLY and CDR2 is FYNNEI. The CDR3 length is 14 residues. The CDR3 sequence: CASSFPQAGQPQHF. In DNA, the CDR3 is TGTGCCAGCAGTTTTCCACAGGCCGGTCAGCCCCAGCATTTT. Together with reference TRBV2 and TRBJ1-5, the CDR3 gives the full variable domain: EPEVTQTPSHQVTQMGQEVILRCVPISNHLYFYWYRQILGQKVEFLVSFYNNEISEKSEIFDDQFSVERPDGSNFTLKIRSTKLEDSAMYFCASSFPQAGQPQHFGDGTRLSIL.

This clonotype has a handful of counts. The V and J genes are TRBV5-4 and TRBJ2-5; 7 bases are a match to TRBD1. The CDR3 extends over 15 amino acids. From germline, CDR1 is SGHNT and CDR2 YYREEE (reference sequence). Trimming took 0 bases from V and 5 from J; bases not matched to a gene: 7. The CDR3 is CASSLEGQQGETQYF. As DNA, the CDR3 is TGTGCCAGCAGCTTGGAGGGACAGCAGGGGGAGACCCAGTACTTC.

This chain uses TRBV27 with TRBJ2-7; weak D call: TRBD1 (6 bases). Between the trimmed V and J ends, which lost 3 bases and 6 bases, there was a span of 15 bases. The CDR3 contains 14 residues. Looked up from germline, CDR1 is MNHEY and CDR2 is SMNVEV (reference sequence). The CDR3 loop is CASSFVQGGAEQYF. In DNA form, the CDR3 reads TGTGCCAGCAGTTTCGTTCAAGGGGGTGCCGAGCAGTACTTC.

This clonotype was observed a few times. The J gene is TRBJ2-4, the V gene TRBV3-1; D tentatively fits TRBD1 or TRBD2 (6 bases each). Trimming shortened V by 3 bases and J by 5 bases, and 8 bases separated the two germline ends. The germline gives CDR1 LGHDT, CDR2 YNNKEL (reference sequence). The CDR3 consists of 13 residues. Here the CDR3 DNA reads TGTGCCAGCAGCCAGAGGGGGGAAAACATTCAGTACTTC. It is translated as CASSQRGENIQYF.

The V call is TRBV12-3 or TRBV12-4, the J call TRBJ2-5; 10 nucleotides agree with TRBD2. The CDR3 is 15 residues long. With V trimmed by 3 bases and J by 2 bases, 3 bases remained unmatched. This CDR3 reads CASSLGTSEQETQYF. The CDR3 nucleotides are TGTGCCAGCAGTTTGGGGACTAGCGAACAAGAGACCCAGTACTTC.

The chain couples TRBV20-1 to TRBJ2-1, with 10 positions matching TRBD2. The CDR3 covers 16 residues. Germline V CDR1 and CDR2: DFQATT, SNEGSKA (reference sequence). V lost 4 bases and J lost 4; bases outside the gene matches: 10. For the CDR3, the DNA is TGCAGTGCTATAATTCGACTAGCGGGTTCTTACAATGAGCAGTTCTTC. It specifies CSAIIRLAGSYNEQFF.

This clonotype was detected many times. This chain links TRBV20-1 with TRBJ2-7, with TRBD1 identical over 7 bases. Germline-derived CDR1 and CDR2 are DFQATT and SNEGSKA (reference sequence). The CDR3 contains 15 residues. V lost 5 bases and J lost 6; bases outside the gene matches: 16. DNA for the CDR3: TGCAGTGCTGGAATACAACAGGGGACGAGTGTCGAGCAGTACTTC. Protein: CSAGIQQGTSVEQYF.

This clonotype was counted at least ten times. This sequence joins TRBV5-1 and TRBJ2-1; tentative D call: TRBD2 (6 bases). Trimming took 1 base from V and 5 from J, leaving 22 bases between them. CDR1 is SGHRS and CDR2 is YFSETQ in the germline V gene. The CDR3 is 18 amino acids. The CDR3 DNA reads TGCGCCAGCAGCTTGATAGTCCCTGGGGGGTACGGACACAATGAGCAGTTCTTC. Residues: CASSLIVPGGYGHNEQFF.

The rearrangement uses TRBV10-3 and TRBJ2-2; D not resolved. Germline lookup yields CDR1 ENHRY and CDR2 SYGVKD. V was clipped by 2 bases and J by 6 bases, with 10 bases between them. This CDR3 has 14 amino acids. CDR3 DNA: TGTGCCATCAGTGAGGACTCCGACGCCGGGGAGCTGTTTTTT. The encoded protein is CAISEDSDAGELFF.

The DNA of the CDR3 is TGTGCCAGCAGTCAATCAAGTTGGACAAACGACGAGCAGTACTTC. Protein: CASSQSSWTNDEQYF. The V gene is TRBV27, the J gene TRBJ2-7; tentatively, D is TRBD1 (5 bases). The length of the CDR3 is 15 residues. CDR1 is MNHEY and CDR2 is SMNVEV in the germline V gene (reference sequence). V lost 5 bases, J lost 5 bases, and 19 bases lay in between.

The chain carries TRBV6-1 and TRBJ2-3; D perhaps matches TRBD2 (5 bases). V shed 6 bases and J shed 4 bases, with 17 bases lying between them. The germline gives CDR1 MNHNS, CDR2 SASEGT. The CDR3 runs 15 residues. CDR3 region: CASSPPTGSADTQYF. CDR3 DNA: TGTGCCAGCAGCCCACCCACGGGGTCGGCAGATACGCAGTATTTT.

Worth noting for this clonotype: A much larger clone sits a single nucleotide away, making a read error possible. The gene calls are TRBV3-1 and TRBJ1-1; D may be TRBD1 (6 bases). Germline V CDR1 and CDR2: LGHDT, YNNKEL (reference sequence). The length of the CDR3 is 18 residues. The CDR3 DNA reads TGTGCCAGCAGCCCACTAGGACAGACTCACACCATGAACTCTGAAGCTTTCTTT. This translates into CASSPLGQTHTMNSEAFF.

The rearrangement links TRBV7-2 to TRBJ2-7; D gene uncertain. Germline values: CDR1 SGHTA, CDR2 FQGNSA. Trimming removed 8 bases at V and 5 bases at J, with 13 bases between. CDR3 size: 12 residues. The CDR3 loop is CASGIGAHEQYF. The CDR3 DNA reads as TGTGCCAGCGGGATTGGAGCCCACGAGCAGTACTTC.

This clonotype was recorded a few times. This chain connects TRBV20-1 to TRBJ1-2; D may be TRBD1 (5 bases). V shed 0 bases and J shed 7 bases, with 15 bases lying between them. Germline V lookup: CDR1 DFQATT, CDR2 SNEGSKA (reference sequence). The CDR3 has 14 amino acids. CDR3 bases: TGCAGTGCTAGAGAACCCGGGACTTCGAGTGGCTACACCTTC. This translates into CSAREPGTSSGYTF.

Many counts were recorded for this clonotype. V and J are TRBV5-1 and TRBJ2-7; D could derive from TRBD1 or TRBD2 (5 bases each). Germline loops: CDR1 SGHRS, CDR2 YFSETQ. Trimming took off 1 base at V and 6 bases at J, with 11 bases between the two ends. The CDR3 extends over 13 amino acids. The chain's CDR3 is CASSLNRDAEQYF. The CDR3 DNA follows: TGCGCCAGCAGCTTGAACCGGGACGCCGAGCAGTACTTC.

Worth noting for this clonotype: Since a much larger clone is just one base distant, this may be a read error. The chain uses TRBV7-8 and TRBJ1-2; TRBD1 aligns across 9 bases. This CDR3 region has 15 residues. CDR1 and CDR2 (germline): SGHVS, FQNEAQ. CDR3 DNA: TGTGCCAGCAGCTTAGCGGGACAGGGCAACTATGGCTGCACCTTC. This translates into CASSLAGQGNYGCTF.

The chain couples TRBV27 to TRBJ2-1, with D perhaps being TRBD1 or TRBD2 (5 bases each). This CDR3 contains 15 residues. Between the trimmed V and J ends, which lost 5 bases and 1 base, there was a span of 12 bases. The germline gives CDR1 MNHEY, CDR2 SMNVEV (reference sequence). CDR3: CASSPGTNSYNEQFF. For the CDR3, the DNA is TGTGCCAGCAGTCCCGGGACGAATTCCTACAATGAGCAGTTCTTC.

This clonotype was counted a few times. V gene TRBV27 combines with J gene TRBJ2-7; D is uncertain. The CDR3 contains 13 residues. Trimming left V 8 bases short and J 2 bases short, with 13 bases between. From germline, CDR1 is MNHEY and CDR2 SMNVEV (reference sequence). This CDR3 reads CASRSRSTYEQYF. The DNA of the CDR3 is TGTGCCAGCCGAAGCCGGTCTACCTACGAGCAGTACTTC.